These 25 T cell receptor beta chains were sequenced from one sample in a study of T cell changes during pregnancy in multiple sclerosis. TCRdb's copy holds only in-frame clones and misses some; the assay was immunoSEQ multiplex PCR. The table has 15,000 to 20,000 clones, approximately 85% seen once. The material sequenced was CD8+ T cells from peripheral blood mononuclear cells, taken after pregnancy. The receptors come from a female donor in good health, enrolled as a control in a pregnancy study.

This chain links TRBV7-9 with TRBJ1-6; 7 positions agree with TRBD1. CDR1 is SEHNR, CDR2 FQNEAQ, per germline (reference sequence). Trimming removed 5 bases from V and 6 bases from J; junction bases left unmatched: 10. The CDR3 has 16 residues. CDR3 amino acids: CASSATGTEINSPLHF. CDR3 DNA sequence: TGTGCCAGCAGCGCGACCGGGACAGAGATTAATTCACCCCTCCACTTT.

As to this clone: The same CDR3 also results from other DNA sequences found in this sample. V gene TRBV5-1 combines with J gene TRBJ1-2, with TRBD1 identical over 9 bases. Germline CDR1 is SGHRS and CDR2 is YFSETQ. The V segment lost 3 bases and the J segment 13 bases; nucleotides outside the gene matches: 7. The CDR3 has 12 residues. The CDR3 DNA follows: TGCGCCAGCAGCTACGAACAGGGGGCAAGCACCTTC. Translated, it gives CASSYEQGASTF.

The chain carries TRBV19 and TRBJ2-1, with D hard to call. CDR3 length: 17 amino acids. The germline gives CDR1 LNHDA, CDR2 SQIVND (reference sequence). V was cut by 3 bases and J by 2 bases, with 17 bases left in between. The CDR3 sequence is CASSIGVVSKAYNEQFF. The CDR3 DNA is TGTGCCAGTAGTATTGGAGTTGTCTCGAAAGCCTACAATGAGCAGTTCTTC.

This chain links TRBV15 with TRBJ1-1; D is undetermined. CDR1 is LNHNV and CDR2 is YYDKDF in the germline V gene (reference sequence). V lost 3 bases and J lost 5, with 13 bases in between. The CDR3 sequence is 14 residues long. The CDR3 here is CATSSPGASTEAFF. The CDR3 region has the DNA TGTGCCACCAGCAGCCCGGGTGCGAGTACTGAAGCTTTCTTT.

A single count supports this clone. This chain connects TRBV13 to TRBJ2-3, with a tentative D call TRBD2 (6 bases). In germline, CDR1 is PRHDT, CDR2 FYEKMQ (reference sequence). CDR3 length: 16 residues. V was clipped by 4 bases and J by 6 bases, with 20 bases between them. The CDR3 region has the DNA TGTGCCAGCAGCTCCACGGGCGCGGGGACGCTGGATACGCAGTATTTT. Its protein product is CASSSTGAGTLDTQYF. The full variable domain, rest sourced from reference TRBV13 and TRBJ2-3, is AAGVIQSPRHLIKEKRETATLKCYPIPRHDTVYWYQQGPGQDPQFLISFYEKMQSDKGSIPDRFSAQQFSDYHSELNMSSLELGDSALYFCASSSTGAGTLDTQYFGPGTRLTVL.

The V and J genes are TRBV28 and TRBJ2-1; D may be TRBD2 (6 bases). V lost 7 bases to trimming and J lost 10 bases, with 17 bases between them. CDR1 and CDR2 (germline): MDHEN, SYDVKM. The CDR3 loop spans 13 amino acids. The CDR3: CASTHPGTLEQFF. DNA of the CDR3: TGTGCCAGCACTCACCCCGGGACTTTAGAGCAGTTCTTC.

The genes are TRBV5-1 and TRBJ2-7, with 8 bases identical to TRBD2. The CDR3 spans 13 residues. Trimming cost V 3 bases and J 2 bases; bases outside gene matches: 1. Germline V gene lookup returns CDR1 SGHRS and CDR2 YFSETQ. Here the CDR3 DNA reads TGCGCCAGCAGCTCGGGACTAGCCTACGAGCAGTACTTC. Protein product: CASSSGLAYEQYF. Drawing the rest from reference TRBV5-1 and TRBJ2-7, the complete variable domain is KAGVTQTPRYLIKTRGQQVTLSCSPISGHRSVSWYQQTPGQGLQFLFEYFSETQRNKGNFPGRFSGRQFSNSRSEMNVSTLELGDSALYLCASSSGLAYEQYFGPGTRLTVT.

Only one count was recorded for this clone. As DNA, the CDR3 is TGTGCCAGCAGCGAGGGCAAAAGCAATCAGCCCCAGCATTTT. It encodes CASSEGKSNQPQHF. The chain recombines TRBV7-9 with TRBJ1-5; D remains ambiguous. The germline V and J ends were trimmed by 5 bases and 1 base, with 9 bases remaining between them. CDR1 is SEHNR, CDR2 FQNEAQ, per germline (reference sequence). There are 14 residues in the CDR3. The variable domain in full, with the rest retrieved from reference TRBV7-9 and TRBJ1-5, is DTGVSQNPRHKITKRGQNVTFRCDPISEHNRLYWYRQTLGQGPEFLTYFQNEAQLEKSRLLSDRFSAERPKGSFSTLEIQRTEQGDSAMYLCASSEGKSNQPQHFGDGTRLSIL.

The rearrangement links TRBV28 to TRBJ2-7; 8 positions agree with TRBD1. V dropped 5 bases and J dropped 4; count of bases not matched to a gene: 10. Germline lookup yields CDR1 MDHEN and CDR2 SYDVKM. The CDR3 sequence is 15 residues long. The CDR3 DNA reads as TGTGCCAGCAGTCCCTCTACCGGGACAGGATACGAGCAGTACTTC. It yields the protein CASSPSTGTGYEQYF.

The chain links TRBV2 to TRBJ1-4; no clear D. V was pared by 3 bases and J by 3 bases, with 11 bases between. Looked up from germline, CDR1 is SNHLY and CDR2 is FYNNEI. This CDR3 is 15 amino acids long. The DNA of the CDR3 is TGTGCCAGCAGTGAGTGGAGTATTTCTAATGAAAAACTGTTTTTT. Translation: CASSEWSISNEKLFF.

The chain employs TRBV11-2 and TRBJ2-7; 10 nucleotides align to TRBD1. The CDR3 has 14 residues. CDR1 SGHAT and CDR2 FQNNGV come from the germline V gene. V lost 8 bases and J lost 2; bases outside the gene matches: 6. As DNA, the CDR3 is TGTGCCAGCCACCGGACAGGGGGGACCTACGAGCAGTACTTC. Translated: CASHRTGGTYEQYF.

This clone ranks as medium-sized (0.01 to 0.1%). CDR3 DNA: TGTGCCAGTAGTGATGTACAGGGTTCTCGGAGGGAGACCCAGTACTTC. This translates into CASSDVQGSRRETQYF. V gene TRBV19 combines with J gene TRBJ2-5, with D perhaps matching TRBD1 (6 bases). Trimming removed 5 bases at V and 5 bases at J, with 21 bases between. The CDR3 has 16 residues. Germline CDR1 LNHDA, CDR2 SQIVND (reference sequence).

The V call is TRBV7-9, the J call TRBJ1-4; possibly TRBD1 for D (5 bases). Deletions cut 6 bases from V and 6 bases from J, with 14 bases between. The CDR3 has 14 residues. CDR1 and CDR2 from the germline V gene are SEHNR and FQNEAQ (reference sequence). The CDR3 here is CASSRSGGHEKLFF. The CDR3 nucleotides are TGTGCCAGCAGTCGATCGGGGGGACATGAAAAACTGTTTTTT.

The V call is TRBV6-5, the J call TRBJ2-7; 14 nucleotides match TRBD2. V lost 5 bases, J lost 5 bases, and 5 bases stayed unmatched. This CDR3 spans 15 amino acids. CDR1 is MNHEY and CDR2 is SVGAGI in the germline V gene. The CDR3 reads CASSAGLAGGDEQYF. CDR3 bases: TGTGCCAGCAGTGCCGGACTAGCGGGAGGTGACGAGCAGTACTTC.

The chain carries TRBV9 and TRBJ1-1; TRBD1 aligns across 8 bases. The CDR3 sequence is 16 residues long. The V gene end was trimmed by 4 bases and the J gene end by 4 bases; junction bases not matched to a gene: 12. Per the germline V gene, CDR1 is SGDLS and CDR2 is YYNGEE. The CDR3: CASSTPPGQGGTEAFF. CDR3 nucleotide sequence: TGTGCCAGCAGCACACCCCCTGGACAGGGAGGCACTGAAGCTTTCTTT.

This chain links TRBV13 with TRBJ1-2; maybe TRBD1 (5 bases). Trimming removed 4 bases from V and 6 bases from J, with 12 bases in between. The V gene's germline CDR1 is PRHDT and CDR2 FYEKMQ (reference sequence). The CDR3 loop spans 13 amino acids. CDR3 nucleotide sequence: TGTGCCAGCAGCTCCCCAGGGACTGATGGCTACACCTTC. This translates into CASSSPGTDGYTF.

This chain uses TRBV7-6 with TRBJ2-2; weak D call: TRBD2 (5 bases). The CDR3 runs to 16 residues. Germline-derived CDR1 and CDR2 are SGHVS and FNYEAQ. The ends were cut back, 5 bases at V and 1 base at J, with 14 bases in the middle. The CDR3 loop reads CASSPPLGKNTGELFF. The CDR3 DNA follows: TGTGCCAGCAGCCCGCCACTAGGGAAGAACACCGGGGAGCTGTTTTTT. Based on the CDR3 plus reference TRBV7-6 and TRBJ2-2, the full variable domain is GAGVSQSPRYKVTKRGQDVALRCDPISGHVSLYWYRQALGQGPEFLTYFNYEAQQDKSGLPNDRFSAERPEGSISTLTIQRTEQRDSAMYRCASSPPLGKNTGELFFGEGSRLTVL.

The chain uses TRBV27 and TRBJ1-5, with 8 bases lining up with TRBD1. The CDR3 is made up of 14 amino acids. V gave up 2 bases and J gave up 6 bases; unmatched junction bases: 3. Germline CDR1 is MNHEY and CDR2 is SMNVEV (reference sequence). The CDR3 coding sequence is TGTGCCAGCAGTTTAGCAGGGGGCGGTCAGCCCCAGCATTTT. This encodes CASSLAGGGQPQHF.

This rearrangement joins TRBV27 to TRBJ2-6, with D possibly matching TRBD1 (5 bases). Germline V gives CDR1 MNHEY, CDR2 SMNVEV (reference sequence). This CDR3 contains 14 residues. V lost 5 bases to trimming and J lost 3 bases, with 8 bases between them. CDR3 loop: CASSPGFGANVLTF. CDR3 bases: TGTGCCAGCAGTCCAGGGTTTGGGGCCAACGTCCTGACTTTC.

This sequence joins TRBV4-1 and TRBJ2-1, with D possibly TRBD2 on 5 matching bases. Trimming took 4 bases from V and 2 from J, leaving 9 bases between them. The CDR3 loop spans 14 amino acids. CDR1 MGHRA and CDR2 YSYEKL come from the germline V gene. The CDR3 bases are TGCGCCAGCAGCCCTGGCGGGCCCTACAATGAGCAGTTCTTC. This gives the protein CASSPGGPYNEQFF.

This clone was seen a single time. V gene TRBV5-5 combines with J gene TRBJ2-1; a weak D match, TRBD1 (6 bases). The CDR3 sequence is 17 residues long. Germline V gives CDR1 SGHKS, CDR2 YYEKEE (reference sequence). V dropped 2 bases and J dropped 2 bases, with 17 bases sitting between them. The CDR3, as DNA: TGTGCCAGCAGCTTTGGGCTCGCAGGGGTGACCTACAATGAGCAGTTCTTC. Translating it yields CASSFGLAGVTYNEQFF.

The V and J genes are TRBV27 and TRBJ1-5, with TRBD1 matching 9 bases. V was pared by 8 bases and J by 3 bases, with 5 bases of the junction left unmatched. The CDR3 length is 14 residues. The V gene's germline CDR1 is MNHEY and CDR2 SMNVEV (reference sequence). CDR3 coding DNA: TGTGCCAGCGCGGACAGGGGAGCCAATCAGCCCCAGCATTTT. Its translation is CASADRGANQPQHF.

This chain connects TRBV19 to TRBJ1-5; D not resolved. The length of the CDR3 is 13 residues. Trimming took off 4 bases at V and 6 bases at J, with 10 bases between the two ends. In germline, CDR1 is LNHDA, CDR2 SQIVND (reference sequence). The DNA for the CDR3 is TGTGCCAGTAGTACAAGTACTTTTCAGCCCCAGCATTTT. It codes for CASSTSTFQPQHF.

The chain uses TRBV15 and TRBJ1-6; no reliable D call. The CDR3 contains 14 residues. Trimming took off 1 base at V and 7 bases at J, with 8 bases between the two ends. The germline gives CDR1 LNHNV, CDR2 YYDKDF (reference sequence). CDR3 sequence (DNA): TGTGCCACCAGCAGAGGCCGGGAGAATTCACCCCTCCACTTT. Its protein product is CATSRGRENSPLHF. The whole variable domain, remainder taken from reference TRBV15 and TRBJ1-6, is DAMVIQNPRYQVTQFGKPVTLSCSQTLNHNVMYWYQQKSSQAPKLLFHYYDKDFNNEADTPDNFQSRRPNTSFCFLDIRSPGLGDTAMYLCATSRGRENSPLHFGNGTRLTVT.

The rearrangement links TRBV6-4 to TRBJ1-1; perhaps TRBD1 as D (5 bases). The germline V and J ends were trimmed by 3 bases and 7 bases, with 15 bases remaining between them. The V gene's germline CDR1 is MRHNA and CDR2 SNTAGT. The CDR3 is 14 amino acids. The CDR3 DNA reads as TGTGCCAGCAGTGATTTGGCAGGGTCTGGTGAAGCTTTCTTT. It translates to CASSDLAGSGEAFF.